The 26 T cell receptor beta chains presented below share a single source sample, sequenced in a study of blood T cell repertoires in COVID-19. Here immunoSEQ multiplex PCR was the method, and the copy in TCRdb shows in-frame clones only, minus some. The table shows about 300,000 clones, with around nine tenths occurring only once. Sequenced sample: peripheral blood. These receptors were collected from a man between 65 and 79 years old with acute or convalescent COVID-19.

The chain recombines TRBV7-2 with TRBJ2-3, with 9 bases that match TRBD2. This CDR3 region has 17 residues. Trimming took 1 base from V and 4 from J; bases not matched to a gene: 9. Per germline, CDR1 SGHTA and CDR2 FQGNSA. The CDR3 region is CASSLDLASGIADTQYF. In DNA form, the CDR3 reads TGTGCCAGCAGCTTAGATCTTGCTAGCGGGATAGCAGATACGCAGTATTTT.

The chain couples TRBV11-2 to TRBJ2-5, with D perhaps matching TRBD1 (6 bases). This CDR3 spans 15 amino acids. V dropped 8 bases and J dropped 1 base, with 17 bases sitting between them. The germline V gene encodes CDR1 SGHAT and CDR2 FQNNGV. CDR3 sequence: CASCLWGHLQETQYF. In DNA form, the CDR3 reads TGTGCCAGCTGCCTCTGGGGGCACCTCCAAGAGACCCAGTACTTC.

This rearrangement joins TRBV3-1 (or the pseudogene TRBV3-2) to TRBJ1-2, with D perhaps TRBD1 (5 bases). Germline V CDR1 and CDR2: LGHDT, YNNKEL (reference sequence). This CDR3 spans 15 amino acids. The V end lost 4 bases, the J end lost 6 bases, and 18 bases lay between the germline ends. The DNA for the CDR3 is TGTGCCAGCAGCCCCTCAGACAGAGGTAGTGATGGCTACACCTTC. Its translation is CASSPSDRGSDGYTF.

This chain joins TRBV13 and TRBJ1-1; 7 bases match TRBD1. Germline values: CDR1 PRHDT, CDR2 FYEKMQ (reference sequence). CDR3 length: 16 amino acids. V lost 7 bases, J lost 7 bases, and 18 bases stayed unmatched. This chain's CDR3 is CASTITVGDSRHEAFF. CDR3 nucleotides: TGTGCCAGCACCATAACCGTTGGGGACAGTCGACATGAAGCTTTCTTT.

This chain connects TRBV6-2 or TRBV6-3 to TRBJ2-7; D is possibly TRBD1 (6 bases). V was clipped by 0 bases and J by 3 bases, with 9 bases between them. The CDR3 is 14 amino acids. Germline assignment: CDR1 MNHEY and CDR2 SVGEGT. The CDR3 sequence is CASSYSNRDYEQYF. In DNA form, the CDR3 reads TGTGCCAGCAGTTACTCGAACAGGGACTACGAGCAGTACTTC.

This chain uses TRBV6-5 with TRBJ1-2; 8 bases line up with TRBD1. Looked up from germline, CDR1 is MNHEY and CDR2 is SVGAGI. The CDR3 runs 14 residues. V lost 5 bases to trimming and J lost 8 bases; unmatched junction nucleotides: 10. CDR3: CASSIQGAGLGYTF. Written as DNA, the CDR3 is TGTGCCAGCAGTATTCAGGGGGCTGGCCTAGGCTACACCTTC.

This clone is labeled medium-sized (0.01 to 0.1%). J is TRBJ1-1 and V is TRBV10-3, with D uncertain. The CDR3 is 10 residues long. V lost 8 bases to trimming and J lost 4 bases, with 5 bases between them. Germline V gene lookup returns CDR1 ENHRY and CDR2 SYGVKD. The CDR3 DNA reads TGTGCCATCCCCGGCACTGAAGCTTTCTTT. Protein product: CAIPGTEAFF.

A few counts support this clone. The chain joins TRBV19 to TRBJ2-1, with 16 bases fitting TRBD2. The CDR3 runs to 15 residues. Germline trimming cut 6 bases from V and 12 bases from J; bases unmatched to any gene: 8. Germline V CDR1 and CDR2: LNHDA, SQIVND (reference sequence). The CDR3 coding sequence is TGTGCCAGTAGCACGGGACTAGCGGGAGGGCTTCCGCAGTTCTTC. Its translation: CASSTGLAGGLPQFF.

The rearrangement links TRBV6-2 or TRBV6-3 to TRBJ1-1; 11 bases agree with TRBD1. Trimming at V came to 2 bases and at J to 1 base, leaving 9 bases not matched to a gene. This CDR3 contains 18 residues. Germline CDR1 and CDR2: MNHEY and SVGEGT. In DNA form, the CDR3 reads TGTGCCAGCAGTTACCCCCGGGACAGGGGGAACTGGAACACTGAAGCTTTCTTT. It translates to CASSYPRDRGNWNTEAFF.

The V and J genes are TRBV9 and TRBJ1-2, with 8 bases fitting TRBD1. CDR3 length: 15 residues. J lost 6 bases, V lost 4 bases, and 11 bases had no gene match. Germline loops: CDR1 SGDLS, CDR2 YYNGEE. The CDR3 DNA is TGTGCCAGCAGCCCCTACCCCGGACAGGGTCATGGCTACACCTTC. This encodes CASSPYPGQGHGYTF.

This clone was observed once. The CDR3 loop reads CASSLELAGGELFF. CDR3 nucleotide sequence: TGCGCCAGCAGCTTGGAGCTAGCGGGCGGGGAGCTGTTTTTT. The rearrangement uses TRBV5-1 and TRBJ2-2; 8 positions match TRBD2. This CDR3 comprises 14 residues. Germline V gene data show CDR1 as SGHRS and CDR2 as YFSETQ. The ends lost 0 bases at V and 7 bases at J; junction bases unmatched: 2.

The V and J genes are TRBV29-1 and TRBJ2-5, with 7 bases identical to TRBD1. V shed 7 bases, J shed 7 bases, and the junction held 12 bases outside the gene matches. The germline V gene encodes CDR1 SQVTM and CDR2 ANQGSEA. CDR3 length: 13 amino acids. CDR3 loop: CSGRQGAGVTQYF. The CDR3 DNA reads as TGCAGCGGTCGACAGGGCGCTGGTGTGACCCAGTACTTC.

The gene calls are TRBV28 and TRBJ1-6; 9 positions agree with TRBD1. CDR3 length: 13 residues. V trimming: 5 bases; J trimming: 14 bases; junction bases outside the gene matches: 7. Germline CDR1 and CDR2: MDHEN and SYDVKM. CDR3 amino acids: CASSTGGFSTLHF. In nucleotides, the CDR3 is TGTGCCAGCAGTACAGGGGGCTTCTCTACCCTCCACTTT.

The chain carries TRBV18 and TRBJ2-1, with TRBD2 matching over 9 bases. Trimming at V came to 3 bases and at J to 6 bases, leaving 9 bases not matched to a gene. Germline loops: CDR1 KGHSH, CDR2 LQKENI. This CDR3 has 16 amino acids. The CDR3 region has the DNA TGTGCCAGCTCACCGCCTAGCGGGGCGCCTGTCAATGAGCAGTTCTTC. Its protein is CASSPPSGAPVNEQFF.

The chain has TRBV12-3 or TRBV12-4 and TRBJ2-5; TRBD2 matches 7 bases. V trimming: 5 bases; J trimming: 2 bases; junction bases outside the gene matches: 2. The CDR3 runs 13 residues. The CDR3 loop is CASSGGGQETQYF. In DNA form, the CDR3 reads TGTGCCAGCAGTGGGGGGGGGCAAGAGACCCAGTACTTC.

This chain joins TRBV15 and TRBJ1-2; D unresolved. Trimming left V 0 bases short and J 12 bases short, with 11 bases between. Germline lookup yields CDR1 LNHNV and CDR2 YYDKDF (reference sequence). This CDR3 contains 12 residues. CDR3: CATSRDTGSNTF. The CDR3 nucleotides are TGTGCCACCAGCAGAGATACGGGTTCGAACACCTTC.

This chain uses TRBV21-1 with TRBJ2-1; TRBD2 reflects the table's D call only, with no check against the DNA. TRBV21-1 constitutes a pseudogene. The CDR3 is 21 amino acids. The CDR3 sequence is CASSNPGTSGRAAHSYNEQFF. The CDR3 nucleotides are TGTGCCAGCAGCAACCCGGGGACTAGCGGGAGGGCCGCCCACTCCTACAATGAGCAGTTCTTC.

The CDR3 protein is CAVAGGPGSQYF. The CDR3 DNA is TGTGCGGTAGCGGGAGGGCCCGGATCGCAGTATTTT. The V and J genes are TRBV24-1 and TRBJ2-3, with 11 bases lining up with TRBD2. This CDR3 spans 12 amino acids. Germline V gene data show CDR1 as KGHDR and CDR2 as SFDVKD.

The chain recombines TRBV19 with TRBJ1-5, with 10 bases that match TRBD1. With V trimmed by 5 bases and J by 6 bases, 4 bases remained unmatched. Germline CDR1 LNHDA, CDR2 SQIVND (reference sequence). This CDR3 has 14 amino acids. Here the CDR3 DNA reads TGTGCCAGTAGTGACAGGGGGCTGGTTCAGCCCCAGCATTTT. Amino acid sequence: CASSDRGLVQPQHF.

V gene TRBV30 combines with J gene TRBJ2-1; 13 nucleotides agree with TRBD2. Germline CDR1 and CDR2: GTSNPN and SVGIG (reference sequence). CDR3 size: 14 residues. The CDR3 DNA sequence: TGTGCTTCGGACGGGACTAGCGGGATTGGTGAGCAGTTCTTC. Translated: CASDGTSGIGEQFF.

The CDR3: CASSPQTSGVGTDTQYF. CDR3 sequence (DNA): TGTGCCAGTAGTCCCCAGACTAGCGGGGTCGGCACAGATACGCAGTATTTT. The V call is TRBV19, the J call TRBJ2-3, with 11 bases that match TRBD2. The CDR3 runs 17 residues. The V gene end was trimmed by 5 bases and the J gene end by 1 base; junction bases not matched to a gene: 8. CDR1 is LNHDA, CDR2 SQIVND, per germline (reference sequence).

This clone was found once. The chain links TRBV28 to TRBJ2-2, with TRBD1 matching over 10 bases. Germline values: CDR1 MDHEN, CDR2 SYDVKM. The J segment lost 7 bases and the V segment lost 2 bases, leaving 10 bases of the junction unmatched. The CDR3 has 17 residues. The chain's CDR3 is CASSLLYDRGRVGELFF. Written as DNA, the CDR3 is TGTGCCAGCAGTTTACTTTACGACAGGGGGCGCGTCGGGGAGCTGTTTTTT.

V gene TRBV27 combines with J gene TRBJ2-1, with 14 positions matching TRBD2. The junction had 7 bases not matched to a gene; V was cut back by 7 bases and J by 5 bases. Germline V CDR1 and CDR2: MNHEY, SMNVEV (reference sequence). The CDR3 is made up of 16 amino acids. The CDR3 DNA reads as TGTGCCAGCACCTCTTTGGGACTAGCGGGAGACAATGAGCAGTTCTTC. Residues: CASTSLGLAGDNEQFF.

V and J are TRBV11-2 and TRBJ2-1; maybe TRBD2 (7 bases). Germline V gene sequence: CDR1 SGHAT, CDR2 FQNNGV. Deletions cut 5 bases from V and 9 bases from J, with 17 bases between. This CDR3 is built from 14 residues. CDR3 bases: TGTGCCAGCAGCAGAGGGGGAGGGGGTGTTGAGCAGTTCTTC. Translating gives CASSRGGGGVEQFF.

The V and J genes are TRBV3-1 (or the pseudogene TRBV3-2) and TRBJ2-2, with 8 positions matching TRBD1. Germline lookup yields CDR1 LGHDT and CDR2 YNNKEL (reference sequence). J was trimmed by 3 bases and V by 2 bases; bases with no gene match: 17. The CDR3 totals 20 residues. CDR3 DNA sequence: TGTGCCAGCAGCCAAAGGCCATGGGGTGGACAGGGCGCACACACCGGGGAGCTGTTTTTT. Its protein is CASSQRPWGGQGAHTGELFF.

The genes are TRBV28 and TRBJ1-3, with 7 bases that match TRBD1. The CDR3 has 18 amino acids. Trimming took 0 bases from V and 2 from J; bases not matched to a gene: 10. Germline V CDR1 and CDR2: MDHEN, SYDVKM. This CDR3 reads CASSLWGGGQAAGNTIYF. The CDR3 nucleotides read TGTGCCAGCAGTTTATGGGGTGGAGGACAGGCAGCTGGAAACACCATATATTTT.